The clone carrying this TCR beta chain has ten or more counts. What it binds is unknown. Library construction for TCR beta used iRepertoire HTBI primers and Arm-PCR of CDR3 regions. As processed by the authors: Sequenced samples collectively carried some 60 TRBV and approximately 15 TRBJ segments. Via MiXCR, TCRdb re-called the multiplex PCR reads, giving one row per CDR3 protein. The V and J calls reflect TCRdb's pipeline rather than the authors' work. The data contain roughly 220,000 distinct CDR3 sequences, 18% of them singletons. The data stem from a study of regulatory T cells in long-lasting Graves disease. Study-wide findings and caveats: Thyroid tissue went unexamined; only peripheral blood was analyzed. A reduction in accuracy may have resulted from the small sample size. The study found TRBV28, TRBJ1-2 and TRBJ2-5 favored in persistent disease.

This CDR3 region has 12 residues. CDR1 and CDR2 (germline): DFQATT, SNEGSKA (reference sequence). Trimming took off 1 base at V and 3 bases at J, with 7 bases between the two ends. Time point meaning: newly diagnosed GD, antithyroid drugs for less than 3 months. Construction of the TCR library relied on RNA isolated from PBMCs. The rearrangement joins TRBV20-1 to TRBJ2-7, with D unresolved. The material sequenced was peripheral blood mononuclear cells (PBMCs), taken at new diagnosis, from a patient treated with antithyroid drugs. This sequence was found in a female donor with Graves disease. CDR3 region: CSARAADYEQYF. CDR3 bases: TGCAGTGCTAGAGCGGCTGACTACGAGCAGTACTTC.